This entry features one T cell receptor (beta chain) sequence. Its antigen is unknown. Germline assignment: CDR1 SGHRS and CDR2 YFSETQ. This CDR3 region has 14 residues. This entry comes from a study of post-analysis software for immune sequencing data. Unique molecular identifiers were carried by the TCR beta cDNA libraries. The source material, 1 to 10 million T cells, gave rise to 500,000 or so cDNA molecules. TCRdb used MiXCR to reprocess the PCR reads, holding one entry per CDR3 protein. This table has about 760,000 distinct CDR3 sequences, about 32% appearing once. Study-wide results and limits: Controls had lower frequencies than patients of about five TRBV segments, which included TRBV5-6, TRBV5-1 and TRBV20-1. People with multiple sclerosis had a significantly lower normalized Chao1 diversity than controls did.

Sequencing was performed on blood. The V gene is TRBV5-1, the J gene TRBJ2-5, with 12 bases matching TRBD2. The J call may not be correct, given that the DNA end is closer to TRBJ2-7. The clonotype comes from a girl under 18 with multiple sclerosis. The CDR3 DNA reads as TGCGCCAGCAGCCCACGACTAGCGGGAGACGAGCAGTACTTC. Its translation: CASSPRLAGDEQYF.